This T cell receptor beta chain stems from a study of blood T cell repertoires in COVID-19. Study-wide context: Whether acute or convalescent, the COVID-19 samples came from the United States, Italy and Spain. Nucleic acid was either cDNA or gDNA, and it came from T cells, B-cell-depleted T cells, or PBMCs.

Per the authors' pipeline: By means of reference gene primer amplification, nucleated cell counts were estimated. Produced via immunoSEQ multiplex PCR; TCRdb's table is partial and in-frame only. V, J and clone size reflect that table, while D and trimming were determined from the DNA. The table includes about 46,000 clones, 70% to 90% detected once. The CDR3 length is 17 residues. V was shortened by 4 bases and J by 0 bases, with 16 bases between the two germline ends. Per germline, CDR1 SGHNT and CDR2 YYREEE (reference sequence). This TCR was recovered from a human donor in a cohort sampled during active COVID-19. The donor label of this sample is uncertain. The rearrangement joins TRBV5-4 to TRBJ1-4; D unresolved. The specimen sequenced was peripheral blood. The CDR3 DNA reads as TGTGCCAGCAGCCCGGGAGGTCGGGGTTCAACTAATGAAAAACTGTTTTTT. Protein product: CASSPGGRGSTNEKLFF.